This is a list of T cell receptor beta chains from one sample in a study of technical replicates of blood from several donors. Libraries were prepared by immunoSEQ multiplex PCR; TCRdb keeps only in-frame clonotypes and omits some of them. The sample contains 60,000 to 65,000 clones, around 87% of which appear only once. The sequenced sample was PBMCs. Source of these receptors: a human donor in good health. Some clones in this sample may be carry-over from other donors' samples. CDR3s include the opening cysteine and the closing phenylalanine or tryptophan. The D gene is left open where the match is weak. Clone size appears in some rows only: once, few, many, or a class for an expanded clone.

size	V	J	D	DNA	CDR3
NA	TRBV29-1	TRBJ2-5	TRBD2	TGCAGCGTTGGTATGCCTAGCGGTCTCCTCGCGACCCAGTACTTC	CSVGMPSGLLATQYF
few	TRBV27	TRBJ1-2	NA	TGTGCCAGCAGTTTGGGGCCGAACACAGGGAGCGGCTACACCTTC	CASSLGPNTGSGYTF
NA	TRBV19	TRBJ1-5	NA	TGTGCCAGTAGTATAGTCAGGGATGGCAATCAGCCCCAGCATTTT	CASSIVRDGNQPQHF
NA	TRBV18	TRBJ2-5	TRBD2	TGTGCCAGCTCACGAGAAGCGGGAGGGGAGACCCAGTACTTC	CASSREAGGETQYF
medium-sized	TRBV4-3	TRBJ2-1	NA	TGCGCCAGCAGCCAAGATCGCCGGGATGAGCAGTTCTTC	CASSQDRRDEQFF
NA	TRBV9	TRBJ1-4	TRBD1	TGTGCCAGCAGCGTTTCCGGACAGGGGTCTGAAAAACTGTTTTTT	CASSVSGQGSEKLFF
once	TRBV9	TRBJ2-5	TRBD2	TGTGCCAGCAGCGTAGGAATTGTAGCGGGAGAGATGGAGACCCAGTACTTC	CASSVGIVAGEMETQYF
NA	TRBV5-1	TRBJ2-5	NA	TGCGCCAGCAGCTTAAGCGGGCAAGAGACCCAGTACTTC	CASSLSGQETQYF
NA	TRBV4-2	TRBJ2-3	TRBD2	TGTGCCAGCAGCCAAGATCAATTAGGCGGGGGGGCCTCAGATACGCAGTATTTT	CASSQDQLGGGASDTQYF
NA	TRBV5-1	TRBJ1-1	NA	TGCGCCAGCAGCTCAACCGCAGGGCTGAACACTGAAGCTTTCTTT	CASSSTAGLNTEAFF